This T cell receptor beta chain is from a study of T cells in localized non-small cell lung cancer. For this clone: Its antigen is unknown.

Whole-study results and caveats: Adjacent lung had a median about 60 of the 100 largest tumor clones. Longer overall survival was seen with higher T cell density measured in blood.

Profiling relied on immunoSEQ multiplex PCR, and the TCRdb table lists in-frame clones only, not all of them. Of more than 30,000 clones in the sample, 87% were seen once. This clonotype was obtained from a man between 40 and 69 years old with stage III lung adenocarcinoma. This specimen consisted of peripheral blood mononuclear cells, obtained before any cancer treatment.

This CDR3 is CASSEMGQGARGANVLTF. For the CDR3, the DNA is TGTGCCAGCAGTGAAATGGGACAGGGGGCGCGGGGGGCCAACGTCCTGACTTTC. V usage is TRBV6-1 and J usage is TRBJ2-6; the match to TRBD1 covers 12 bases. J lost 4 bases, V lost 2 bases, and 6 bases had no gene match. CDR1 is MNHNS, CDR2 SASEGT, per germline. The CDR3 totals 18 residues.